Described below is a single TCR beta chain sequence and its context. What it recognizes is unknown. The data derive from a study of T cell responses to AZD1222 COVID-19 vaccine. V was pared by 6 bases and J by 4 bases, with 4 bases between. The CDR3 runs 11 residues. Looked up from germline, CDR1 is SNHLY and CDR2 is FYNNEI. Data came from immunoSEQ multiplex PCR; TCRdb stores just in-frame clones and leaves some out. The sample has 130,000 to 150,000 clones, roughly 90% seen once. Study conclusions and caveats: Among those given AZD1222, only 6 or 7 were seropositive at baseline. Donors in the cohort were predominantly white British and more often female, and clonal diversity was possibly underestimated.

The sample here was peripheral blood, taken 28 days after the second AZD1222 dose. The chain has TRBV2 and TRBJ2-1; D gene unclear. This receptor was taken from an adult who received the AZD1222 COVID-19 vaccine. The CDR3 loop is CASRAYNEQFF. The CDR3 nucleotides read TGTGCCAGCAGAGCGTACAATGAGCAGTTCTTC.